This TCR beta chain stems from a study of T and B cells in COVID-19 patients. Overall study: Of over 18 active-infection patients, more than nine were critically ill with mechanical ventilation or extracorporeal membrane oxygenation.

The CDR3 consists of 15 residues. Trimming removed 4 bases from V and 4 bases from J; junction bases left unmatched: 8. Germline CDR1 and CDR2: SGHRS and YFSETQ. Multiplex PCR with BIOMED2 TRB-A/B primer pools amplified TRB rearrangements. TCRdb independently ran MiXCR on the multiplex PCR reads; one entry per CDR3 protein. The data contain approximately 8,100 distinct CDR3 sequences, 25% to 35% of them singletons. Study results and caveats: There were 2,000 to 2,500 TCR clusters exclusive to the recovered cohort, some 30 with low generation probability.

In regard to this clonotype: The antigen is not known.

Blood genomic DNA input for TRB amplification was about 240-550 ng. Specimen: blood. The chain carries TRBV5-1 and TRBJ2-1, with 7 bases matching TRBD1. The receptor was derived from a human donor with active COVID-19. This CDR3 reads CASSDPRQGYNEQFF. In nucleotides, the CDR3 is TGCGCCAGCAGCGATCCGAGACAGGGATACAATGAGCAGTTCTTC.